This TCR beta chain appears in the sequencing data of a study of cytomegalovirus exposure and HLA in healthy donors (dated by TCRdb to about 2017). Study-level background: According to a later analysis, the approximately 120 validation repertoires were produced on the same platform as the approximately 600 repertoires of the first cohort. Along with the approximately 700-subject first cohort, a separate validation cohort of around 120 different subjects was used. The study aimed to test whether signatures of past pathogen exposure could be identified by cataloging public T cell receptors. To predict cytomegalovirus infection status, the study combined high-throughput TCR immunosequencing, statistical association of individual TCRs with disease status, and machine learning. Study-wide findings and limitations: A few of the identified cytomegalovirus-associated TCR beta chains were confirmed in vitro to be specific for cytomegalovirus antigens. It was suggested by the authors that the approach could potentially be generalized to other disease states and immunological phenotypes. The classifier was reported to diagnose cytomegalovirus status with high specificity and sensitivity in both the original cohort and the validation cohort. A later analysis found that TCRs clustered in the first cohort also tended to co-occur in the 110 or so validation repertoires, with 94% of cluster scores above 0. A total of roughly 160 TCR beta chains were listed by the study as associated with cytomegalovirus. A later analysis lacked HLA typing for the validation cohort, so it scored co-occurrence in that cohort across all 110 or so repertoires. Across donors, most TCR sequences were observed very rarely, whereas some public TCRs were present in many individuals.

Worth noting for this clone: No antigen is known for it. No much larger clone exists at a distance of one base, and base qualities are not known.

Donors formed part of the validation cohort, which comprised over a hundred subjects and was distinct from the first cohort of under 750 subjects. Library generation was performed with the immunoSEQ multiplex PCR assay. On the study's bioinformatics: A statistical classification framework was developed to diagnose cytomegalovirus status using the catalog of TCR beta chain sequences. The immuneACCESS repertoire file appears here via TCRdb, limited to in-frame rearrangements. These files lack a portion of the clones; in checked studies, under half of the deficit traces to unresolved V genes, and the cause of the others is not known. V, J and clone size reflect that table, while D and trimming were determined from the DNA. For this sample the table gives about 360,000 clones, of which about nine tenths were detected only once. The ten largest clones represent roughly 0.82% of the sample. This TCR came from a young woman in good health and CMV-seronegative. Specimen: PBMCs.

The CDR3 protein sequence reads: CASSSTGGSEQFF. The base sequence is TGTGCCAGCAGCTCGACAGGGGGAAGTGAGCAGTTCTTC. The rearranged chain carries TRBV7-9 and TRBJ2-1; TRBD1 lines up with 9 middle nucleotides. The CDR3 starts with the cysteine, ends with the phenylalanine, and has 13 residues. CDR3 DNA only is kept here, 39 bases in frame from base 1. The junction shows trimming of 4 bases on V and 9 bases on J, and the gene matches do not reach 4 bases of it. The germline V gene encodes CDR1 SEHNR and CDR2 FQNEAQ (reference sequence).